Sequencing of this T cell receptor beta chain was carried out in a study of blood T cell repertoires in COVID-19. Turning to the study itself: Acute-phase and convalescent COVID-19 samples originated in the United States, Italy and Spain. Sources were T cells, B-cell-depleted T cells, or PBMCs; the material itself was cDNA or gDNA.

Original methodology: Estimates of nucleated cell counts were drawn from the amplification of reference gene primers. Assay used: immunoSEQ multiplex PCR; TCRdb lists only in-frame clones, some missing. Clonal size and the V and J genes are those of that table, whereas D and trimming came from the DNA. This table has about 190,000 clones, roughly 85% appearing once. This CDR3 spans 16 amino acids. The V and J ends lost 4 bases and 5 bases, in that order; junction bases with no gene match: 7. Germline assignment: CDR1 SGHNT and CDR2 YYREEE (reference sequence). Sequencing was done on a sample of peripheral blood. The origin of this receptor is a man between 60 and 75 years old with active or convalescent COVID-19. The V gene is TRBV5-4, the J gene TRBJ2-5, with 14 bases identical to TRBD2. CDR3 sequence reads: CASSRTSGGSGETQYF. CDR3 DNA sequence: TGTGCCAGCAGCAGGACTAGCGGGGGGTCGGGGGAGACCCAGTACTTC.